These 25 T cell receptor beta chains were all obtained from the same sample, sequenced in a study of T cells after yellow fever vaccination. MiXCR, run by TCRdb on the 5' RACE reads, gives a single entry per CDR3 protein. Of 500,000 to 650,000 distinct CDR3 sequences detected, less than 20% appear once; the ten largest clones hold approximately 15%. The input for sequencing was PBMCs, taken about 5 days after the first yellow fever vaccination. These receptors were taken from a man between 18 and 35 years old who received the YFV17D yellow fever vaccine.

The rearrangement joins TRBV7-2 to TRBJ1-2; 8 nucleotides agree with TRBD1. This CDR3 is built from 15 residues. Trimming took 1 base from V and 4 from J; bases not matched to a gene: 5. Germline values: CDR1 SGHTA, CDR2 FQGNSA. The CDR3 loop is CASSLDFDRGYGYTF. The CDR3 DNA sequence: TGTGCCAGCAGCTTAGACTTCGACAGGGGCTATGGCTACACCTTC.

The table lists this clonotype with a few counts. The chain is built from TRBV9 and TRBJ2-5, with TRBD1 identical over 7 bases. The trim removed 0 bases at V and 5 bases at J, leaving 7 bases unmatched. The length of the CDR3 is 15 residues. Germline V lookup: CDR1 SGDLS, CDR2 YYNGEE. The CDR3 DNA sequence: TGTGCCAGCAGCGTAGGTCCTACAGGGGTGGAGACCCAGTACTTC. Translation: CASSVGPTGVETQYF.

V usage is TRBV6-6 and J usage is TRBJ2-2; D not certain. Trimming took 2 bases from V and 3 from J, leaving 4 bases between them. Germline lookup yields CDR1 MNHNY and CDR2 SVGAGI (reference sequence). There are 13 residues in the CDR3. In DNA form, the CDR3 reads TGTGCCAGCAGTTACACCTACACCGGGGAGCTGTTTTTT. Its translation: CASSYTYTGELFF.

The chain recombines TRBV7-2 with TRBJ2-5, with TRBD2 matching 7 bases. The J segment lost 5 bases and the V segment lost 3 bases, leaving 9 bases of the junction unmatched. Germline V gene data show CDR1 as SGHTA and CDR2 as FQGNSA. The CDR3 has 15 amino acids. The CDR3 DNA follows: TGTGCCAGCAGCTTTCAGCGGGGCCTCGGGGAGACCCAGTACTTC. It translates to CASSFQRGLGETQYF.

The table lists this clonotype with many counts. The genes are TRBV7-2 and TRBJ2-2; D is undetermined. V was pared by 1 base and J by 4 bases, with 10 bases between. CDR1 and CDR2 (germline): SGHTA, FQGNSA. The CDR3 runs 15 residues. In DNA, the CDR3 is TGTGCCAGCAGCTTAGGGCCATACGGCACCGGGGAGCTGTTTTTT. Translation gives CASSLGPYGTGELFF.

This clonotype was counted at least ten times. This rearrangement joins TRBV7-2 to TRBJ1-1; TRBD1 might be the D (5 bases). The germline V and J ends were trimmed by 2 bases and 6 bases, with 10 bases remaining between them. This CDR3 contains 13 residues. Germline CDR1 reads SGHTA; CDR2 reads FQGNSA. DNA for the CDR3: TGTGCCAGCAGCTTAATAACAGGAGCTGAAGCTTTCTTT. This sequence encodes CASSLITGAEAFF. The full variable domain, rest sourced from reference TRBV7-2 and TRBJ1-1, is GAGVSQSPSNKVTEKGKDVELRCDPISGHTALYWYRQSLGQGLEFLIYFQGNSAPDKSGLPSDRFSAERTGGSVSTLTIQRTQQEDSAVYLCASSLITGAEAFFGQGTRLTVV.

This clonotype was counted many times. The chain couples TRBV28 to TRBJ1-2, with D possibly TRBD1 on 6 matching bases. The V and J ends lost 2 bases and 5 bases respectively, with 9 bases between them. Germline CDR1 reads MDHEN; CDR2 reads SYDVKM. The CDR3 is 13 amino acids. CDR3 region: CASSLGQRYGYTF. The CDR3 coding sequence is TGTGCCAGCAGTTTAGGACAGAGATATGGCTACACCTTC.

The rearrangement links TRBV12-3 or TRBV12-4 to TRBJ2-1; D gene unclear. V lost 3 bases, J lost 2 bases, and 11 bases lay in between. CDR3 length: 15 amino acids. The CDR3 loop reads CASSFNPRPYNEQFF. The CDR3 DNA follows: TGTGCCAGCAGTTTTAACCCGCGGCCCTACAATGAGCAGTTCTTC.

This clonotype was found a few times. The V gene is TRBV7-2, the J gene TRBJ2-7; 10 nucleotides agree with TRBD2. After removal of 0 bases from V and 3 bases from J, the junction contained 5 bases not matched to a gene. This CDR3 is built from 16 residues. Germline V gene lookup returns CDR1 SGHTA and CDR2 FQGNSA. The CDR3 DNA follows: TGTGCCAGCAGCTTAGCAAGCGGGGGGGGCTACTACGAGCAGTACTTC. Translated, it gives CASSLASGGGYYEQYF.

This clonotype was seen at least ten times. V gene TRBV4-1 combines with J gene TRBJ1-1, with D unresolved. The CDR3 contains 13 residues. The germline gives CDR1 MGHRA, CDR2 YSYEKL. Trimming left V 7 bases short and J 5 bases short, with 14 bases between. The CDR3 coding sequence is TGCGCCAGCACCCCAGAGTTGCGGACTGAAGCTTTCTTT. It is translated as CASTPELRTEAFF.

This clonotype was observed a few times. V is TRBV28 and J is TRBJ2-1; 7 nucleotides match TRBD1. CDR1 is MDHEN, CDR2 SYDVKM, per germline. CDR3 length: 17 residues. V was clipped by 4 bases and J by 1 base; unmatched bases: 10. CDR3: CASSSSPTGSSYNEQFF. The CDR3 coding sequence is TGTGCCAGCAGTTCTTCCCCGACAGGGTCTTCCTACAATGAGCAGTTCTTC. Variable domain in full (rest from reference TRBV28 and TRBJ2-1): DVKVTQSSRYLVKRTGEKVFLECVQDMDHENMFWYRQDPGLGLRLIYFSYDVKMKEKGDIPEGYSVSREKKERFSLILESASTNQTSMYLCASSSSPTGSSYNEQFFGPGTRLTVL.

The chain recombines TRBV5-1 with TRBJ1-2; tentative D call: TRBD1 (5 bases). In germline, CDR1 is SGHRS, CDR2 YFSETQ. V was cut by 4 bases and J by 2 bases, with 15 bases left in between. This CDR3 comprises 15 residues. The CDR3 nucleotides read TGCGCCAGCAGCAGCGGGACGTCGAACAACTATGGCTACACCTTC. This translates into CASSSGTSNNYGYTF.

This chain links TRBV5-1 with TRBJ1-4; D is unclear. Germline V CDR1 and CDR2: SGHRS, YFSETQ. The CDR3 consists of 15 residues. Deletions cut 4 bases from V and 8 bases from J, with 18 bases between. CDR3 sequence (DNA): TGCGCCAGCAGCCTAGGGAGGGCGGTTGGAGAAAAACTGTTTTTT. It encodes CASSLGRAVGEKLFF.

V and J are TRBV12-3 or TRBV12-4 and TRBJ1-1; the D is unclear. The CDR3 consists of 12 residues. The V end lost 6 bases, the J end lost 3 bases, and 8 bases lay between the germline ends. In nucleotides, the CDR3 is TGTGCCAGCAGCTACCCGTACACTGAAGCTTTCTTT. As protein: CASSYPYTEAFF.

V is TRBV30 and J is TRBJ1-1, with D uncertain. In germline, CDR1 is GTSNPN, CDR2 SVGIG (reference sequence). V dropped 2 bases and J dropped 3 bases, with 7 bases sitting between them. The CDR3 extends over 12 amino acids. The CDR3 spells CAWSRYYTEAFF. CDR3 DNA: TGTGCCTGGAGTCGGTACTACACTGAAGCTTTCTTT.

CDR3 coding DNA: TGCGCCAGCAGCGAGGTACTAGGTCTCACAGATACGCAGTATTTT. It specifies CASSEVLGLTDTQYF. The gene calls are TRBV5-1 and TRBJ2-3, with a tentative D call TRBD2 (5 bases). The V gene lost 4 bases and the J gene lost 2 bases, with 14 bases spanning the gap. The CDR3 has 15 amino acids. Germline CDR1 reads SGHRS; CDR2 reads YFSETQ.

In DNA, the CDR3 is TGTGCCAGCAGTGGTGGGGGACGTACCTACAATGAGCAGTTCTTC. Translated, it gives CASSGGGRTYNEQFF. The V and J genes are TRBV6-1 and TRBJ2-1; perhaps D is TRBD1 or TRBD2 (5 bases each). Trimming took off 4 bases at V and 2 bases at J, with 12 bases between the two ends. The V gene's germline CDR1 is MNHNS and CDR2 SASEGT. The CDR3 runs to 15 residues.

This clonotype has just a few counts. The J gene is TRBJ1-5, the V gene TRBV25-1; D is unclear. The V and J ends lost 3 bases and 4 bases respectively, with 19 bases between them. The CDR3 is 17 amino acids. Per the germline V gene, CDR1 is MGHDK and CDR2 is SYGVNS. This CDR3 reads CASSDPSSGSSNQPQHF. The DNA for the CDR3 is TGTGCCAGCAGTGATCCTTCCTCCGGGTCCTCAAATCAGCCCCAGCATTTT.

This clonotype turned up a few times. The chain employs TRBV29-1 and TRBJ2-3; the match to TRBD1 covers 7 bases. This CDR3 spans 14 amino acids. CDR1 SQVTM and CDR2 ANQGSEA come from the germline V gene. Trimming at V came to 5 bases and at J to 10 bases, leaving 15 bases not matched to a gene. CDR3 loop: CSVISATGREAQYF. The CDR3 region has the DNA TGCAGCGTTATTTCCGCGACAGGGAGAGAGGCGCAGTATTTT.

CDR3 sequence reads: CASSWDTDTQYF. CDR3 bases: TGTGCCAGCAGCTGGGACACAGATACGCAGTATTTT. The chain carries TRBV7-9 and TRBJ2-3; D is unresolved. Germline V CDR1 and CDR2: SEHNR, FQNEAQ (reference sequence). With 4 bases removed from V and 2 bases from J, the gap between germline ends came to 4 bases. This CDR3 spans 12 amino acids.

This clonotype was observed at least ten times. This chain links TRBV11-2 with TRBJ1-6; D gene uncertain. Looked up from germline, CDR1 is SGHAT and CDR2 is FQNNGV. This CDR3 is 15 amino acids long. V was trimmed by 2 bases and J by 13 bases, leaving 18 bases between them. CDR3 sequence (DNA): TGTGCCAGCAGCTTATCGTTGGAGGGTTATCGGCCCCTCCACTTT. Translation gives CASSLSLEGYRPLHF.

This sequence joins TRBV6-2 or TRBV6-3 and TRBJ2-7, with 9 bases matching TRBD2. The CDR3 has 17 amino acids. Germline V gene lookup returns CDR1 MNHEY and CDR2 SVGEGT. Trimming at V came to 0 bases and at J to 4 bases, leaving 10 bases not matched to a gene. In DNA, the CDR3 is TGTGCCAGCAGTTACTCGACGTCTAGCGGGGAATCGTACGAGCAGTACTTC. Protein product: CASSYSTSSGESYEQYF.

The V and J genes are TRBV27 and TRBJ2-1, with D possibly being TRBD1 or TRBD2 (5 bases each). This CDR3 comprises 15 residues. The germline V gene has CDR1 MNHEY and CDR2 SMNVEV (reference sequence). Trimming cost V 5 bases and J 2 bases, with 13 bases left between them. CDR3 in DNA: TGTGCCAGCAGTCCCGTCGTGGGGGCCTACAATGAGCAGTTCTTC. As protein: CASSPVVGAYNEQFF.

This clonotype was found a few times. V usage is TRBV7-2 and J usage is TRBJ2-7, with 9 positions matching TRBD1. The junction had 8 bases not matched to a gene; V was cut back by 4 bases and J by 7 bases. This CDR3 has 14 amino acids. In germline, CDR1 is SGHTA, CDR2 FQGNSA. In DNA form, the CDR3 reads TGTGCCAGCAGCTCTCCGGGACAGGGTGAGGAGCAGTACTTC. Protein product: CASSSPGQGEEQYF.

The gene calls are TRBV20-1 and TRBJ2-1; D is uncertain. Germline V gene lookup returns CDR1 DFQATT and CDR2 SNEGSKA (reference sequence). Trimming removed 6 bases at V and 9 bases at J, with 9 bases between. This CDR3 has 10 amino acids. As DNA, the CDR3 is TGCAGTGCGGTAGTTGCTGAGCAGTTCTTC. Translating it yields CSAVVAEQFF.